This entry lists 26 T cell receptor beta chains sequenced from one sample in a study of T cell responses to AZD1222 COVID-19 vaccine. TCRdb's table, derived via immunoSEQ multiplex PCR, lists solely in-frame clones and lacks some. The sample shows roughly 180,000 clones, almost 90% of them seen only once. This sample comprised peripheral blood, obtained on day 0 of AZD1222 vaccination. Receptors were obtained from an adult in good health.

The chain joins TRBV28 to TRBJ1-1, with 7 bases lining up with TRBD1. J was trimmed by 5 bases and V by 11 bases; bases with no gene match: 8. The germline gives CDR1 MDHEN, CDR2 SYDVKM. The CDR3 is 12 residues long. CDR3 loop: CAGKGAVTEAFF. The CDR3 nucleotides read TGTGCCGGCAAGGGGGCAGTGACTGAAGCTTTCTTT.

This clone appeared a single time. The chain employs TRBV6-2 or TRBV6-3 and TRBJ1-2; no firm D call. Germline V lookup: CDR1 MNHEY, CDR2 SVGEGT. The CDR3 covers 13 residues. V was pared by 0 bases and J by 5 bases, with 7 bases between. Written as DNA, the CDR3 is TGTGCCAGCAGTTACTCGGTGGGTTATGGCTACACCTTC. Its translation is CASSYSVGYGYTF.

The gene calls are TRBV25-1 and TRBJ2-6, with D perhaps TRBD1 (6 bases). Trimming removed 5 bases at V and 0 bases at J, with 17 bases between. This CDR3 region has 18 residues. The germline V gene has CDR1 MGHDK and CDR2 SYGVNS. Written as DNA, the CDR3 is TGTGCCAGCAGTTCTTCAAGGGGACAACTCTCTGGGGCCAACGTCCTGACTTTC. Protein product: CASSSSRGQLSGANVLTF.

DNA of the CDR3: TGCAGCGTCCTCGACAGCCCCAATGGCTACACCTTC. Translating it yields CSVLDSPNGYTF. This chain joins TRBV29-1 and TRBJ1-2, with D maybe TRBD1 (5 bases). CDR3 size: 12 residues. The germline V and J ends were trimmed by 6 bases and 6 bases, with 14 bases remaining between them. In germline, CDR1 is SQVTM, CDR2 ANQGSEA.

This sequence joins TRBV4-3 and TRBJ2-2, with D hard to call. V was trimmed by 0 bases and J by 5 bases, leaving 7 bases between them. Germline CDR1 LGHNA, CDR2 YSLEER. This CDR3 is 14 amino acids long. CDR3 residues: CASSQDPITGELFF. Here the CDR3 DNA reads TGCGCCAGCAGCCAAGATCCGATAACCGGGGAGCTGTTTTTT.

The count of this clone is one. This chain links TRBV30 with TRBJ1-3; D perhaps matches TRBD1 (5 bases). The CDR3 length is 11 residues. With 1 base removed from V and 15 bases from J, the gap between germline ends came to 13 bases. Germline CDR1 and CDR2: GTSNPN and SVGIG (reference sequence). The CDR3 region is CAWSGPGTPYF. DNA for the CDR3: TGTGCCTGGAGTGGGCCAGGGACGCCATATTTT.

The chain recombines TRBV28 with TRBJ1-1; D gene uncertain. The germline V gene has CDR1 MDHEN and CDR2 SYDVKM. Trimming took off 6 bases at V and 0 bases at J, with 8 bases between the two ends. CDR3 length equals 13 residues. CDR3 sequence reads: CASRKTLNTEAFF. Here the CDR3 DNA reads TGTGCCAGCAGGAAAACTTTGAACACTGAAGCTTTCTTT.

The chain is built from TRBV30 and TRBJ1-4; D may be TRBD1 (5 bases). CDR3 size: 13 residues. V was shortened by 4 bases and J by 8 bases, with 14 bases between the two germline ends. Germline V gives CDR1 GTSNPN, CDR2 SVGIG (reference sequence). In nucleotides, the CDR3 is TGTGCCTGGACCAGGGCGGAGGGGGAAAAACTGTTTTTT. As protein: CAWTRAEGEKLFF.

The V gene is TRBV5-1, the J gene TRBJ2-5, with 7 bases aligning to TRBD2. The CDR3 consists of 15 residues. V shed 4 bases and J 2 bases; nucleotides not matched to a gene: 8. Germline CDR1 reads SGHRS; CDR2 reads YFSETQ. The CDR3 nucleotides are TGCGCCAGCAGCCAGGGAGGGACGGTTCAAGAGACCCAGTACTTC. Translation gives CASSQGGTVQETQYF.

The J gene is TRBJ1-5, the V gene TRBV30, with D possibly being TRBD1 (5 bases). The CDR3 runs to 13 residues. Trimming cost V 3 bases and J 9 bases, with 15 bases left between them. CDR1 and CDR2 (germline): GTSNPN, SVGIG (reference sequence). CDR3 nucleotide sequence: TGTGCCTGGAGCCCGGGGGGTTCGGGGCCCCAGCATTTT. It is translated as CAWSPGGSGPQHF.

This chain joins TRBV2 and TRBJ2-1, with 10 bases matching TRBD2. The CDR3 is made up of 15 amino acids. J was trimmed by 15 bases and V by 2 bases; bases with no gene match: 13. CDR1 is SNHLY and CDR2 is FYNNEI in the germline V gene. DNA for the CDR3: TGTGCCAGCAGTGAACGCAGGGGACTAGCGAGTATCTGGTTCTTC. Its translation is CASSERRGLASIWFF.

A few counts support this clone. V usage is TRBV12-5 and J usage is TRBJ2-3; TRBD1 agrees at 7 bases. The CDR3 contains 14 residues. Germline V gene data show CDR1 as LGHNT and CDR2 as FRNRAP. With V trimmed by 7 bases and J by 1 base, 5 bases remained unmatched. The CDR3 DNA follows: TGTGCTAGTGTCCCCGGGACAGGCACAGATACGCAGTATTTT. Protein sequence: CASVPGTGTDTQYF.

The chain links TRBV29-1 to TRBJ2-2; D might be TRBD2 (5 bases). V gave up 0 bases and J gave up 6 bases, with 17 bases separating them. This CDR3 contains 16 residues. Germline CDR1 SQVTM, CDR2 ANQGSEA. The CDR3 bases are TGCAGCGTTGAAGATGCTGGGCTAGCCCCACCCGGGGAGCTGTTTTTT. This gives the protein CSVEDAGLAPPGELFF.

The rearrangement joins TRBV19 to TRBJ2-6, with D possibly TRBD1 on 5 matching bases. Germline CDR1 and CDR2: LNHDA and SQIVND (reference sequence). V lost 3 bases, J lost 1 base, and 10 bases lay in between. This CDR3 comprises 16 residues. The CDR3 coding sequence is TGTGCCAGTAGTATGGAGAAGGGGTCTGGGGCCAACGTCCTGACTTTC. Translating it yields CASSMEKGSGANVLTF. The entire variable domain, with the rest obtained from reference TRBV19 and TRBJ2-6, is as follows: DGGITQSPKYLFRKEGQNVTLSCEQNLNHDAMYWYRQDPGQGLRLIYYSQIVNDFQKGDIAEGYSVSREKKESFPLTVTSAQKNPTAFYLCASSMEKGSGANVLTFGAGSRLTVL.

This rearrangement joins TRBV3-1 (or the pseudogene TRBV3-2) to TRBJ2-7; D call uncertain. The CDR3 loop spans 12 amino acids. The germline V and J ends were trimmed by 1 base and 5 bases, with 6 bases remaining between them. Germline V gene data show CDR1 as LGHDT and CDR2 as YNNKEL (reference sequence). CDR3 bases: TGTGCCAGCAGCCAAGTACTTCACGAGCAGTACTTC. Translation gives CASSQVLHEQYF.

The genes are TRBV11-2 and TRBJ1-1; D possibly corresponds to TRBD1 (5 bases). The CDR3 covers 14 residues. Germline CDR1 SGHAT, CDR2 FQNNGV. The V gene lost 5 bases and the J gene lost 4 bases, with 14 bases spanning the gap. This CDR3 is CASSPLGGITEAFF. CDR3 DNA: TGTGCCAGCAGCCCCCTCGGGGGGATCACTGAAGCTTTCTTT.

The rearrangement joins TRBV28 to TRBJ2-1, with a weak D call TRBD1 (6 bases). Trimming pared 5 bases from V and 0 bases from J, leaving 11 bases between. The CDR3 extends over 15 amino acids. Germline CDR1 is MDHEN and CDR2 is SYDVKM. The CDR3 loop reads CASSNRARSYNEQFF. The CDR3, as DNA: TGTGCCAGCAGTAACAGGGCCCGCTCCTACAATGAGCAGTTCTTC.

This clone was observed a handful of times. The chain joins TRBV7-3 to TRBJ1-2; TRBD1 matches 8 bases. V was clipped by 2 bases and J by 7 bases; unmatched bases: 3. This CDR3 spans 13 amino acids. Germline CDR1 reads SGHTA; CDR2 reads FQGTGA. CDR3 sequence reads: CASSLGDRSGYTF. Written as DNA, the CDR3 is TGTGCCAGCAGCTTAGGGGACAGGTCTGGCTACACCTTC.

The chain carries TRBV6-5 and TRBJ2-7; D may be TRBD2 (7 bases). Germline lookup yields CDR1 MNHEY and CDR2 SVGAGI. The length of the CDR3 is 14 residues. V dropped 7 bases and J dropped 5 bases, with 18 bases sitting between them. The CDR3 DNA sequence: TGTGCCAGCAACGAACGGGGGGCAAGGCACGAGCAGTACTTC. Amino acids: CASNERGARHEQYF.

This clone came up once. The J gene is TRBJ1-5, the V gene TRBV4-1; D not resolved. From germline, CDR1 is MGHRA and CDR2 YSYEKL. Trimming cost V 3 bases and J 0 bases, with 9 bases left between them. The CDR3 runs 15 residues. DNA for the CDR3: TGCGCCAGCAGCCATCCCGGGTTTAGCAATCAGCCCCAGCATTTT. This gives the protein CASSHPGFSNQPQHF.

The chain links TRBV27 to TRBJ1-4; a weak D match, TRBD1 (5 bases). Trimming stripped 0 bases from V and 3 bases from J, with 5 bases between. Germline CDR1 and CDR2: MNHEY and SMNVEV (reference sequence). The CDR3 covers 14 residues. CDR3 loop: CASSLSGANEKLFF. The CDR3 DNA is TGTGCCAGCAGTTTATCGGGGGCTAATGAAAAACTGTTTTTT.

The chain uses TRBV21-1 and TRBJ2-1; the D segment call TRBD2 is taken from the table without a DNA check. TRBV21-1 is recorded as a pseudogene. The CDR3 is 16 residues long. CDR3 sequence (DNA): TGTGCCAGCAGCAACGTAGCGATTTTCTCCTACAATGAGCAGTTCTTC. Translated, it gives CASSNVAIFSYNEQFF.

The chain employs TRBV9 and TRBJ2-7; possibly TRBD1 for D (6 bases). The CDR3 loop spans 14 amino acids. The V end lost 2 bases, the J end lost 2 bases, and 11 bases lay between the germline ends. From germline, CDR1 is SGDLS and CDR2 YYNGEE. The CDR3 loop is CASSVRDTPYEQYF. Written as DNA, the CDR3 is TGTGCCAGCAGCGTCCGGGACACCCCCTACGAGCAGTACTTC.

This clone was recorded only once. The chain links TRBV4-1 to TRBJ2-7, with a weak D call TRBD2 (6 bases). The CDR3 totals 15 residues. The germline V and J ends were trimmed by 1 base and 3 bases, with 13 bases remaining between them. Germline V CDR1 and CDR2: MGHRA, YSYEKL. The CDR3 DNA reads TGCGCCAGCAGCCAAGCGTCTAGCGTAGACTACGAGCAGTACTTC. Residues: CASSQASSVDYEQYF.

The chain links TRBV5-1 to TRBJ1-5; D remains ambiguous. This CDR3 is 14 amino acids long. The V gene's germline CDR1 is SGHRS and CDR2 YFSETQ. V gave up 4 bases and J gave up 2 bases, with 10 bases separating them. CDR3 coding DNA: TGCGCCAGCAGCCACGGGGATGGCAATCAGCCCCAGCATTTT. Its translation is CASSHGDGNQPQHF. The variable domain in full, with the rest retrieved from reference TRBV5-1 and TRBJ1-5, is KAGVTQTPRYLIKTRGQQVTLSCSPISGHRSVSWYQQTPGQGLQFLFEYFSETQRNKGNFPGRFSGRQFSNSRSEMNVSTLELGDSALYLCASSHGDGNQPQHFGDGTRLSIL.

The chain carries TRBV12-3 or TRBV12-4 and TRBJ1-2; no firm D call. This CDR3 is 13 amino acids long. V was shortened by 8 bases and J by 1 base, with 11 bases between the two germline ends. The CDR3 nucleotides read TGTGCCAGCGGTGAAACGGATAACTATGGCTACACCTTC. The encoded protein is CASGETDNYGYTF.